The rows below give T cell receptor beta chains drawn from one sample of a study of T cell changes during pregnancy in multiple sclerosis. TCRdb's table, derived via immunoSEQ multiplex PCR, lists solely in-frame clones and lacks some. The data hold around 71,000 clones, with roughly nine tenths observed a single time. The sequencing here drew on peripheral blood, taken after pregnancy. The receptor set was obtained from a female donor with multiple sclerosis, enrolled in a pregnancy study. The CDR3 runs from the conserved cysteine through the conserved F or W. Fields, in order: V gene, D gene, J gene, clone size, CDR3 length, CDR3 protein, CDR3 DNA. The D gene is left open where the match is weak. Expanded clones get a size class; other rows say once, few or many, or leave the size out.

>TRBV6-5|TRBD2|TRBJ2-7|-|15
CASSYSVGGEYEQYF
TGTGCCAGCAGTTACTCGGTGGGAGGGGAATACGAGCAGTACTTC
>TRBV11-2|-|TRBJ2-7|-|11
CASSPIYEQYF
TGTGCCAGCAGCCCAATCTACGAGCAGTACTTC
>TRBV23-1|-|TRBJ2-7|-|14
CASSLNPYLSEQYF
TGCGCCAGCAGCCTAAACCCCTACTTGAGCGAGCAGTACTTC
>TRBV7-9|TRBD2|TRBJ2-7|-|17
CASSSQFTSGITYEQYF
TGTGCCAGCAGCTCCCAATTTACTAGCGGGATTACCTACGAGCAGTACTTC
>TRBV19|TRBD1|TRBJ1-2|-|14
CASSMGQGGYGYTF
TGTGCCAGTAGTATGGGACAGGGGGGCTATGGCTACACCTTC
>TRBV5-5|TRBD1|TRBJ2-7|-|14
CASSLGDRAYEQYF
TGTGCCAGCAGCTTGGGGGACAGGGCATACGAGCAGTACTTC
>TRBV2|-|TRBJ2-7|-|12
CASSRDTYEQYF
TGTGCCAGCAGCAGGGACACCTACGAGCAGTACTTC
>TRBV7-3|-|TRBJ2-1|-|13
CASSSDSNNEQFF
TGTGCCAGCAGCTCGGACTCGAACAATGAGCAGTTCTTC
>TRBV7-9|TRBD2|TRBJ2-1|-|15
CASSLRLAGTLEQFF
TGTGCCAGCAGCCTCAGACTAGCGGGCACGCTTGAGCAGTTCTTC
>TRBV30|-|TRBJ2-1|-|12
CAWSAPLVRQFF
TGTGCCTGGAGTGCCCCTCTGGTTAGGCAGTTCTTC
>TRBV7-9|TRBD1|TRBJ2-2|-|14
CASSFNRGAGELFF
TGTGCCAGCAGCTTCAACAGGGGCGCCGGGGAGCTGTTTTTT
>TRBV6-6|TRBD1|TRBJ2-7|-|15
CASTPGQGDWAEQYF
TGTGCCAGCACACCGGGACAGGGGGATTGGGCCGAGCAGTACTTC
>TRBV2|TRBD1|TRBJ1-1|-|16
CASRRLTGGLNTEAFF
TGTGCCAGCAGAAGACTGACAGGGGGATTAAACACTGAAGCTTTCTTT
>TRBV7-9|-|TRBJ2-3|-|15
CASSQGGGGTDTQYF
TGTGCCAGCAGCCAGGGTGGCGGTGGTACAGATACGCAGTATTTT
>TRBV9|TRBD2|TRBJ2-7|-|14
CASSVSGGSYEQYF
TGTGCCAGCAGCGTTAGCGGGGGCTCCTACGAGCAGTACTTC
>TRBV6-4|TRBD2|TRBJ2-3|-|13
CASSPYKGRGQYF
TGTGCCAGCAGTCCATATAAGGGGAGGGGGCAGTATTTT
>TRBV12-5|TRBD2|TRBJ2-3|-|18
CASGFRTAGLAGVGTQYF
TGTGCTAGTGGTTTTCGCACCGCGGGACTAGCGGGAGTAGGTACGCAGTATTTT
>TRBV6-6|-|TRBJ1-5|-|12
CASSPGGEPQHF
TGTGCCAGCAGCCCCGGCGGTGAGCCCCAGCATTTT
>TRBV5-6|-|TRBJ2-7|-|14
CASSLAGGRYEQYF
TGTGCCAGCAGCTTGGCTGGCGGCCGCTACGAGCAGTACTTC
>TRBV30|-|TRBJ1-1|-|11
CAWGWGSEAFF
TGTGCCTGGGGGTGGGGCAGCGAAGCTTTCTTT
>TRBV5-6|-|TRBJ2-1|-|16
CASSSQGGQMDNEQFF
TGTGCCAGCAGCTCTCAGGGGGGCCAAATGGACAATGAGCAGTTCTTC
>TRBV9|TRBD2|TRBJ2-7|once|13
CASSAGLVDEQYF
TGTGCCAGCAGCGCCGGACTAGTCGACGAGCAGTACTTC
>TRBV5-1|-|TRBJ1-1|-|15
CASSVEGRSHTEAFF
TGCGCCAGCAGCGTAGAGGGGAGGAGCCACACTGAAGCTTTCTTT
>TRBV11-2|TRBD1|TRBJ2-4|-|15
CASSSEGTGVNIQYF
TGTGCCAGCAGCTCCGAAGGGACAGGGGTGAACATTCAGTACTTC
>TRBV6-6|-|TRBJ2-7|-|14
CASSYRELNYEQYF
TGTGCCAGCAGTTACCGAGAGTTGAACTACGAGCAGTACTTC
>TRBV6-5|-|TRBJ1-1|-|14
CASSLQGRDTEAFF
TGTGCCAGCAGTTTACAGGGTAGGGACACTGAAGCTTTCTTT
>TRBV10-1|-|TRBJ2-1|-|14
CASSESTANNEQFF
TGCGCCAGCAGTGAGTCGACTGCTAATAATGAGCAGTTCTTC
>TRBV18|-|TRBJ2-7|-|13
CASSPPGLYEQYF
TGTGCCAGCTCACCACCGGGACTCTACGAGCAGTACTTC
>TRBV18|TRBD1|TRBJ2-5|-|15
CASSKGQDLQETQYF
TGTGCCAGCTCAAAGGGACAGGATCTACAAGAGACCCAGTACTTC
>TRBV28|-|TRBJ2-2|medium-sized|16
CASRPSLVENTGELFF
TGTGCCAGCAGGCCGTCGCTAGTGGAGAACACCGGGGAGCTGTTTTTT
>TRBV27|TRBD1|TRBJ2-3|once|14
CASSFAGGEYTQYF
TGTGCCAGCAGTTTTGCAGGGGGCGAATATACGCAGTATTTT
>TRBV30|-|TRBJ1-4|-|13
CAWAGGAREKLFF
TGTGCCTGGGCGGGGGGCGCCCGTGAAAAACTGTTTTTT
>TRBV10-3|TRBD1|TRBJ1-1|-|15
CAIRETRTGHTEAFF
TGTGCCATCAGAGAGACACGGACAGGCCACACTGAAGCTTTCTTT
>TRBV19|-|TRBJ1-1|-|14
CASRLTAGNTEAFF
TGTGCCAGTAGGCTCACTGCAGGGAACACTGAAGCTTTCTTT
>TRBV10-3|TRBD1|TRBJ1-1|-|14
CAISSQGVNTEAFF
TGTGCCATCAGTTCACAGGGGGTCAACACTGAAGCTTTCTTT
>TRBV30|-|TRBJ1-3|-|11
CAWSWEATIYF
TGTGCCTGGAGTTGGGAGGCCACCATATATTTT
>TRBV4-2|TRBD2|TRBJ2-2|-|19
CASSQVPGGGLGNTGELFF
TGTGCCAGCAGCCAAGTCCCGGGCGGGGGATTGGGGAACACCGGGGAGCTGTTTTTT
>TRBV6-5|TRBD1|TRBJ2-7|-|15
CASSYSGQGIYEQYF
TGTGCCAGCAGTTACTCAGGACAGGGCATTTACGAGCAGTACTTC
>TRBV19|TRBD1|TRBJ2-1|-|15
CASSMDRESYNEQFF
TGTGCCAGTAGTATGGACAGGGAATCCTACAATGAGCAGTTCTTC
>TRBV5-4|TRBD1|TRBJ1-1|-|14
CASSFPGGNTEAFF
TGTGCCAGCAGCTTCCCAGGGGGAAACACTGAAGCTTTCTTT
>TRBV5-6|TRBD1|TRBJ2-5|-|15
CASSPDRGAGETQYF
TGTGCCAGCAGCCCCGACAGGGGCGCAGGAGAGACCCAGTACTTC